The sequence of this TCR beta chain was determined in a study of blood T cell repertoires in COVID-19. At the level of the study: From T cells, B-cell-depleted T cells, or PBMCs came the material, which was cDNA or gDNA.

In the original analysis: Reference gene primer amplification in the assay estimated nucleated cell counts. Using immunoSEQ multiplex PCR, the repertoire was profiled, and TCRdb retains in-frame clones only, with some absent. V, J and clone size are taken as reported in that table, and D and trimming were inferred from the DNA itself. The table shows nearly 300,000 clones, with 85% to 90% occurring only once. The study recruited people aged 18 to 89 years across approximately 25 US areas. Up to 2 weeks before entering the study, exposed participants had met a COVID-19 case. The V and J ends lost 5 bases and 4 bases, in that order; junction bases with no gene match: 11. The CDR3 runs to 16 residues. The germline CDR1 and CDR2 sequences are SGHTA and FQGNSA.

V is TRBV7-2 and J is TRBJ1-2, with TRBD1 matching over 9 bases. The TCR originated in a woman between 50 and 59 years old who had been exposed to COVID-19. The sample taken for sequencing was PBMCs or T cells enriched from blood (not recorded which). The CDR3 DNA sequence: TGTGCCAGCAGCACAACCCCCGGGACAGGGACCTATGGCTACACCTTC. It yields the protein CASSTTPGTGTYGYTF. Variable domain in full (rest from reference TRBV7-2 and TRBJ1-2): GAGVSQSPSNKVTEKGKDVELRCDPISGHTALYWYRQSLGQGLEFLIYFQGNSAPDKSGLPSDRFSAERTGGSVSTLTIQRTQQEDSAVYLCASSTTPGTGTYGYTFGSGTRLTVV.